A single sample gave rise to the 4 T cell receptor beta chains below, sequenced in a study of T-cell reconstitution after alpha-beta-depleted transplantation in children. The library targeted TCRbeta and was prepared with unique molecular identifiers. TCRdb reprocessed the PCR reads via MiXCR and lists one record per CDR3 protein. The data hold fewer than 250,000 distinct CDR3 sequences, with 7.5% to 9.5% observed a single time. This specimen was PBMCs, mostly from graft donor cells, taken 180 days after TCRalphabeta/CD19-depleted stem cell transplant. The receptors come from a male patient aged 10-17 years who had a stem cell transplant for acute lymphoblastic leukemia, so the T cells may come from the graft donor.

The table lists this clonotype with many counts. The gene calls are TRBV6-5 and TRBJ2-5; D is perhaps TRBD1 or TRBD2 (5 bases each). In germline, CDR1 is MNHEY, CDR2 SVGAGI. The CDR3 covers 13 residues. V was pared by 4 bases and J by 4 bases, with 10 bases between. CDR3 residues: CASSLGDGETQYF. The CDR3 DNA follows: TGTGCCAGCAGTTTGGGGGACGGAGAGACCCAGTACTTC.

Many counts were recorded for this clonotype. This chain links TRBV6-2 or TRBV6-3 with TRBJ1-2, with 8 bases lining up with TRBD1. With V trimmed by 8 bases and J by 4 bases, 9 bases remained unmatched. This CDR3 contains 14 residues. Germline assignment: CDR1 MNHEY and CDR2 SVGEGT. The CDR3 DNA follows: TGTGCCAGCGGACCGACAGGGGCTTCCTATGGCTACACCTTC. It yields the protein CASGPTGASYGYTF.

This clonotype was picked up many times. This rearrangement joins TRBV27 to TRBJ2-7, with 8 bases lining up with TRBD2. Germline loops: CDR1 MNHEY, CDR2 SMNVEV (reference sequence). The CDR3 extends over 15 amino acids. Germline trimming cut 4 bases from V and 1 base from J; bases unmatched to any gene: 6. In DNA form, the CDR3 reads TGTGCCAGCAGTTGGGCGGGAGGAAAGTCCTACGAGCAGTACTTC. Encoded protein: CASSWAGGKSYEQYF.

To note about this clonotype: This may come from a read error, since a much larger clone is one base off. V is TRBV9 and J is TRBJ1-2, with 7 nucleotides matching TRBD1. Germline values: CDR1 SGDLS, CDR2 YYNGEE. This CDR3 is 17 amino acids long. The CDR3 DNA reads TGTGCCAGCAGCGTCCTCCCAATATCGACAGGGAGCGATGGCTACAACTTC. This encodes CASSVLPISTGSDGYNF.